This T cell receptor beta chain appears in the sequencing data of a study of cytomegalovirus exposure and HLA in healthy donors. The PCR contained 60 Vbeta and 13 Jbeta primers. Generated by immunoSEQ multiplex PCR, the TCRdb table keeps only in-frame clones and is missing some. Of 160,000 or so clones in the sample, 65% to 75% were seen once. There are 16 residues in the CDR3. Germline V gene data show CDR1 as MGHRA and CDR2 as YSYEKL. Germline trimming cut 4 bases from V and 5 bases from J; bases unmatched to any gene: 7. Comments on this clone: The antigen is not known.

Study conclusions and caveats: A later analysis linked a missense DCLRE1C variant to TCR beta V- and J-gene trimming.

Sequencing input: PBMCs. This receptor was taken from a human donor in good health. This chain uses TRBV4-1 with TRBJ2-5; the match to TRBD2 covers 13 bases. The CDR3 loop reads CASSPGLAGRGETQYF. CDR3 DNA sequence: TGCGCCAGCAGCCCGGGACTAGCGGGGAGGGGGGAGACCCAGTACTTC.